A selection of T cell receptor beta chains follows, all from one sample in a study of cytomegalovirus exposure and HLA in healthy donors. Profiled with immunoSEQ multiplex PCR; TCRdb holds only in-frame clones, not every one. The repertoire holds over 110,000 clones, with 70% to 85% as singletons. Input material: PBMCs. These receptors all stem from a male donor in good health and CMV-seronegative. Each CDR3 is given without its conserved first and last residue. The order of the fields is J gene, clone size, V gene, CDR3 protein. Only some rows state a clone size, as once, few, many or a class for expanded clones.

TRBJ2-5	NA	TRBV19	ASSILDKETQY
TRBJ1-2	NA	TRBV4-1	ASSQQGNYGYT
TRBJ2-5	NA	TRBV7-2	ASSPPEGSETQY
TRBJ2-2	NA	TRBV4-1	ASSPTIMSGTGELF
TRBJ2-5	NA	TRBV6-1	ASSNGLAGEETQY
TRBJ2-5	once	TRBV4-3	ASSQVRFRTGLLETQY
TRBJ2-3	NA	TRBV5-5	ASDREGTQY
TRBJ2-1	NA	TRBV6-5	ASRRDRDYNEQF
TRBJ2-1	NA	TRBV7-8	ASSLRSSYNEQF
TRBJ2-2	once	TRBV27	ASAGTGGTGELF
TRBJ1-2	few	TRBV27	ASSSRGGAGYT
TRBJ1-2	NA	TRBV18	ASSPQGQGVTGYT
TRBJ2-7	NA	TRBV6-5	ASSSPGINEQY
TRBJ1-1	NA	TRBV6-1	ASKPRGANTEAF
NA	NA	TRBV10-1	ASSGRTHEQY
TRBJ2-4	NA	TRBV9	ASSVPGENIQY
TRBJ2-5	few	TRBV7-2	ASTPGLAGRETQY
TRBJ2-5	NA	TRBV9	ASSVFGGEETQY
TRBJ2-7	NA	TRBV5-6	ASSYGSTGGIYEQY
TRBJ1-1	NA	TRBV20-1	SAYSAEAF
TRBJ2-3	NA	TRBV11-1	ASSLGTRDTQY
TRBJ1-3	NA	TRBV7-2	ASSLGGEGSGNTIY
TRBJ2-5	NA	TRBV15	ATGGLAGLETQY
TRBJ2-4	once	TRBV5-6	ASSPLRGRGVNIQY
TRBJ2-7	NA	TRBV6-1	ASRRGAYEQY
TRBJ2-7	NA	TRBV27	ASTVSGGLYEQY
TRBJ2-7	NA	TRBV7-9	ASGGLSGEAGVKQY
TRBJ2-7	NA	TRBV6-5	ASSYGGPGSYEQY
TRBJ2-5	NA	TRBV6-5	ASSYYSRETQY
TRBJ2-1	NA	TRBV29-1	SAEPGTSINEQF
TRBJ2-1	NA	TRBV5-6	ASSISQGQDEQF
TRBJ2-7	NA	TRBV27	ASSPRTGLILPSGVEQY
TRBJ2-7	NA	TRBV11-2	ASSLGASGSHEQY
TRBJ1-2	NA	TRBV19	ASSLQTGTGSYGYT